The 31 T cell receptor beta chains in this list originate from one sample, sequenced in a study of CD8 T cells in ankylosing spondylitis. TCRdb passed the 5' RACE reads through MiXCR, listing each CDR3 protein once. Of around 340,000 distinct CDR3 sequences listed, approximately 15% are singletons. The sample was blood, either unsorted or a sorted T cell fraction (not recorded which). These receptors were obtained from a male donor with ankylosing spondylitis or in good health (not recorded which).

The chain combines TRBV6-1 with TRBJ1-1; D is perhaps TRBD1 (6 bases). The length of the CDR3 is 16 residues. Germline CDR1 and CDR2: MNHNS and SASEGT. V dropped 5 bases and J dropped 3 bases, with 19 bases sitting between them. CDR3: CASSPSGGARDTEAFF. DNA for the CDR3: TGTGCCAGCAGTCCATCCGGGGGGGCGCGGGACACTGAAGCTTTCTTT.

The chain uses TRBV10-3 and TRBJ2-7; D may correspond to TRBD1 or TRBD2 (5 bases each). This CDR3 comprises 15 residues. Germline V CDR1 and CDR2: ENHRY, SYGVKD. Trimming cost V 4 bases and J 5 bases, with 18 bases left between them. This CDR3 reads CAISATRDGDNEQYF. CDR3 nucleotides: TGTGCCATCAGTGCCACCCGGGACGGCGACAACGAGCAGTACTTC.

The chain carries TRBV11-2 and TRBJ2-5, with D perhaps matching TRBD1 (6 bases). Germline CDR1 and CDR2: SGHAT and FQNNGV. There are 16 residues in the CDR3. Trimming took off 1 base at V and 0 bases at J, with 12 bases between the two ends. CDR3 sequence: CASSLVDRPYQETQYF. For the CDR3, the DNA is TGTGCCAGCAGCTTAGTGGACAGACCCTACCAAGAGACCCAGTACTTC. Full variable domain (outside the CDR3, taken from reference TRBV11-2 and TRBJ2-5): EAGVAQSPRYKIIEKRQSVAFWCNPISGHATLYWYQQILGQGPKLLIQFQNNGVVDDSQLPKDRFSAERLKGVDSTLKIQPAKLEDSAVYLCASSLVDRPYQETQYFGPGTRLLVL.

This clonotype was seen repeatedly, ten times or more. The gene calls are TRBV12-3 or TRBV12-4 and TRBJ2-3; 10 positions match TRBD2. Losses at the gene ends were 11 bases for V and 1 base for J; bases not matched to a gene: 3. The CDR3 length is 13 residues. The DNA of the CDR3 is TGTGCCCTTGGACTAGCGGGCACAGATACGCAGTATTTT. It yields the protein CALGLAGTDTQYF.

The chain employs TRBV7-2 and TRBJ1-2, with D unresolved. The CDR3 has 12 amino acids. Trimming took off 1 base at V and 8 bases at J, with 8 bases between the two ends. CDR1 is SGHTA and CDR2 is FQGNSA in the germline V gene. This chain's CDR3 is CASSLEIGGYTF. CDR3 in DNA: TGTGCCAGCAGCTTAGAGATCGGGGGCTACACCTTC.

This clonotype was recorded many times. The CDR3 loop is CASSPVRGTNEQFF. Written as DNA, the CDR3 is TGTGCCAGCAGCCCAGTTCGCGGGACCAATGAGCAGTTCTTC. The chain has TRBV3-1 and TRBJ2-1; weak D call: TRBD2 (6 bases). This CDR3 contains 14 residues. Germline V CDR1 and CDR2: LGHDT, YNNKEL (reference sequence). The V gene lost 4 bases and the J gene lost 6 bases, with 13 bases spanning the gap.

This clonotype was seen a few times. This rearrangement joins TRBV28 to TRBJ1-3; 8 nucleotides line up with TRBD1. The CDR3 consists of 17 residues. J was trimmed by 0 bases and V by 4 bases; bases with no gene match: 8. Germline-derived CDR1 and CDR2 are MDHEN and SYDVKM. The CDR3 sequence: CASSSGGVSNSGNTIYF. Here the CDR3 DNA reads TGTGCCAGCAGTTCAGGGGGCGTCTCCAACTCTGGAAACACCATATATTTT.

This clonotype came up a few times. The chain's CDR3 is CAITGTLQDTQYF. The DNA of the CDR3 is TGTGCCATCACCGGGACCCTTCAGGATACGCAGTATTTT. The chain recombines TRBV10-3 with TRBJ2-3; the D gene could be TRBD1 or TRBD2 (5 bases each). The germline gives CDR1 ENHRY, CDR2 SYGVKD. This CDR3 region has 13 residues. The V end was cut by 7 bases, the J end by 6 bases, with 14 bases between.

This clonotype was seen more than once but under ten times. The CDR3 DNA reads as TGCAGTGCTAGAGCTACCTCAGGCTCCGAGCAGTACTTC. It encodes CSARATSGSEQYF. The chain carries TRBV20-1 and TRBJ2-7; D gene uncertain. The CDR3 has 13 amino acids. V lost 1 base, J lost 6 bases, and 13 bases lay in between. Germline CDR1 and CDR2: DFQATT and SNEGSKA (reference sequence).

This clonotype showed up just once. The V and J genes are TRBV10-2 and TRBJ2-2, with TRBD2 identical over 10 bases. CDR1 WSHSY and CDR2 SAAADI come from the germline V gene. This CDR3 has 18 amino acids. The J segment lost 1 base and the V segment lost 3 bases, leaving 8 bases of the junction unmatched. The DNA for the CDR3 is TGCGCCAGCAGTGACCCCCTAGCGGGAGCGATGAACACCGGGGAGCTGTTTTTT. Amino acid sequence: CASSDPLAGAMNTGELFF.

V usage is TRBV7-9 and J usage is TRBJ2-1, with D possibly matching TRBD2 (5 bases). This CDR3 has 17 amino acids. Germline CDR1 is SEHNR and CDR2 is FQNEAQ (reference sequence). Trimming pared 5 bases from V and 0 bases from J, leaving 17 bases between. The CDR3 protein is CASSPGMGAGSYNEQFF. For the CDR3, the DNA is TGTGCCAGCAGCCCGGGAATGGGAGCCGGCTCCTACAATGAGCAGTTCTTC.

A few counts support this clonotype. CDR3: CASSWGTGGDFSPLHF. DNA for the CDR3: TGTGCCAGCAGCTGGGGGACAGGGGGCGATTTTTCACCCCTCCACTTT. This sequence joins TRBV5-6 and TRBJ1-6, with TRBD1 identical over 12 bases. Trimming took 3 bases from V and 9 from J; bases not matched to a gene: 7. This CDR3 contains 16 residues. Germline CDR1 SGHDT, CDR2 YYEEEE. Full variable domain (remainder filled in from reference TRBV5-6 and TRBJ1-6): DAGVTQSPTHLIKTRGQQVTLRCSPKSGHDTVSWYQQALGQGPQFIFQYYEEEERQRGNFPDRFSGHQFPNYSSELNVNALLLGDSALYLCASSWGTGGDFSPLHFGNGTRLTVT.

The rearrangement uses TRBV5-1 and TRBJ2-5; D uncertain. This CDR3 region has 13 residues. Per the germline V gene, CDR1 is SGHRS and CDR2 is YFSETQ. The ends were cut back, 4 bases at V and 1 base at J, with 8 bases in the middle. The CDR3 region has the DNA TGCGCCAGCAGCCCCCTTTTCCAAGAGACCCAGTACTTC. Translating gives CASSPLFQETQYF.

The CDR3 region has the DNA TGCAGTGCTCGGATCAGCGGAAACTACGAGCAGTACTTC. It codes for CSARISGNYEQYF. The rearrangement links TRBV20-1 to TRBJ2-7; a possible D gene is TRBD2 (5 bases). Germline CDR1 and CDR2: DFQATT and SNEGSKA (reference sequence). The V and J ends lost 5 bases and 3 bases respectively, with 14 bases between them. This CDR3 is built from 13 residues.

The V gene is TRBV11-2, the J gene TRBJ2-4; 13 nucleotides line up with TRBD2. The V segment lost 4 bases and the J segment 4 bases; nucleotides outside the gene matches: 4. Germline CDR1 reads SGHAT; CDR2 reads FQNNGV. CDR3 length equals 16 residues. The CDR3 loop is CASSSGLAGVKNIQYF. CDR3 nucleotides: TGTGCCAGCAGCTCTGGACTAGCGGGGGTAAAAAACATTCAGTACTTC.

The chain combines TRBV11-2 with TRBJ2-5, with 9 bases fitting TRBD2. Germline CDR1 reads SGHAT; CDR2 reads FQNNGV. This CDR3 comprises 16 residues. Trimming cost V 0 bases and J 5 bases; bases outside gene matches: 7. The CDR3 sequence: CASSLDWLAGRETQYF. The CDR3 DNA is TGTGCCAGCAGCTTAGATTGGCTAGCGGGGAGGGAGACCCAGTACTTC.

The chain recombines TRBV5-1 with TRBJ1-6, with TRBD1 matching over 9 bases. The CDR3 is 16 residues long. Trimming at V came to 0 bases and at J to 10 bases, leaving 8 bases not matched to a gene. Germline CDR1 reads SGHRS; CDR2 reads YFSETQ. The CDR3 spells CASSLAGTGTKSPLHF. CDR3 coding DNA: TGCGCCAGCAGCTTGGCGGGGACAGGGACGAAGTCACCCCTCCACTTT.

This clonotype was seen ten or more times. The chain carries TRBV7-9 and TRBJ1-6; the D is unclear. The ends were cut back, 1 base at V and 4 bases at J, with 5 bases in the middle. The CDR3 runs to 14 residues. Germline loops: CDR1 SEHNR, CDR2 FQNEAQ (reference sequence). The CDR3 spells CASSLEGYNSPLHF. CDR3 nucleotides: TGTGCCAGCAGCTTAGAGGGTTATAATTCACCCCTCCACTTT. The complete variable domain, with remaining parts taken from reference TRBV7-9 and TRBJ1-6, reads DTGVSQNPRHKITKRGQNVTFRCDPISEHNRLYWYRQTLGQGPEFLTYFQNEAQLEKSRLLSDRFSAERPKGSFSTLEIQRTEQGDSAMYLCASSLEGYNSPLHFGNGTRLTVT.

This chain uses TRBV5-1 with TRBJ2-7; TRBD2 is a possible D gene (6 bases). Trimming left V 4 bases short and J 3 bases short, with 20 bases between. The CDR3 is 16 amino acids. Germline V gives CDR1 SGHRS, CDR2 YFSETQ. The CDR3 DNA reads TGCGCCAGCAGCCCCGGCGGCGGGACGGGTCGCTACGAGCAGTACTTC. Its protein product is CASSPGGGTGRYEQYF.

This clonotype was seen more than once but under ten times. The chain links TRBV5-1 to TRBJ2-1, with 8 bases fitting TRBD2. The germline V gene has CDR1 SGHRS and CDR2 YFSETQ. The CDR3 is 14 amino acids. The ends lost 0 bases at V and 7 bases at J; junction bases unmatched: 3. The CDR3 nucleotides are TGCGCCAGCAGCTTGGGTGGGACTAGAAATGAGCAGTTCTTC. It encodes CASSLGGTRNEQFF.

The chain uses TRBV7-2 and TRBJ2-2; D ambiguous. Between the trimmed V and J ends, which lost 2 bases and 5 bases, there was a span of 6 bases. The CDR3 length is 13 residues. Looked up from germline, CDR1 is SGHTA and CDR2 is FQGNSA. CDR3 coding DNA: TGTGCCAGCAGCTTAAGGGTTACCGGGGAGCTGTTTTTT. This encodes CASSLRVTGELFF.

This clonotype appeared a few times. The J gene is TRBJ2-5, the V gene TRBV29-1; 12 bases align to TRBD2. The CDR3 runs to 18 residues. The germline gives CDR1 SQVTM, CDR2 ANQGSEA. With 7 bases clipped from V and 2 bases from J, the junction kept 17 bases outside the gene matches. CDR3 amino acids: CSATLGLAGLPHQETQYF. The CDR3 region has the DNA TGCAGCGCAACCCTTGGACTAGCGGGGCTACCCCATCAAGAGACCCAGTACTTC. The full variable domain, rest sourced from reference TRBV29-1 and TRBJ2-5, is SAVISQKPSRDICQRGTSLTIQCQVDSQVTMMFWYRQQPGQSLTLIATANQGSEATYESGFVIDKFPISRPNLTFSTLTVSNMSPEDSSIYLCSATLGLAGLPHQETQYFGPGTRLLVL.

This clonotype was seen a handful of times. The chain carries TRBV30 and TRBJ1-2, with D uncertain. Trimming took off 1 base at V and 5 bases at J, with 8 bases between the two ends. Germline V lookup: CDR1 GTSNPN, CDR2 SVGIG (reference sequence). The CDR3 is made up of 12 amino acids. In nucleotides, the CDR3 is TGTGCCTGGAGTGAGGGAAGGTATGGCTACACCTTC. Protein product: CAWSEGRYGYTF. Looking up the rest from reference TRBV30 and TRBJ1-2 gives the full variable domain: SQTIHQWPATLVQPVGSPLSLECTVEGTSNPNLYWYRQAAGRGLQLLFYSVGIGQISSEVPQNLSASRPQDRQFILSSKKLLLSDSGFYLCAWSEGRYGYTFGSGTRLTVV.

This sequence joins TRBV3-1 and TRBJ1-1; TRBD1 is a possible D gene (6 bases). The CDR3 is 16 amino acids. V shed 4 bases and J shed 3 bases, with 18 bases lying between them. CDR1 and CDR2 from the germline V gene are LGHDT and YNNKEL (reference sequence). CDR3 sequence (DNA): TGTGCCAGCAGCCGAGGACAGTCCCCGGAGGACACTGAAGCTTTCTTT. Residues: CASSRGQSPEDTEAFF.

The genes are TRBV4-2 and TRBJ2-2, with D maybe TRBD2 (5 bases). The V gene lost 7 bases and the J gene lost 2 bases, with 14 bases spanning the gap. This CDR3 is built from 15 residues. CDR1 and CDR2 (germline): LGHNA, YNFKEQ. The CDR3 reads CASTADSQNTGELFF. In nucleotides, the CDR3 is TGTGCCAGCACCGCGGACTCGCAAAACACCGGGGAGCTGTTTTTT.

This clonotype was counted many times. The V call is TRBV5-1, the J call TRBJ1-6; 8 bases are shared with TRBD1. The CDR3 is made up of 15 amino acids. Germline V lookup: CDR1 SGHRS, CDR2 YFSETQ. J was trimmed by 5 bases and V by 4 bases; bases with no gene match: 5. The CDR3 loop reads CASSIQGADNSPLHF. The CDR3 nucleotides are TGCGCCAGCAGCATCCAGGGGGCGGATAATTCACCCCTCCACTTT.

This clonotype was counted ten times or more. The chain is built from TRBV10-3 and TRBJ2-3; tentatively, D is TRBD1 (5 bases). Trimming removed 3 bases at V and 6 bases at J, with 10 bases between. The CDR3 loop spans 13 amino acids. Germline V lookup: CDR1 ENHRY, CDR2 SYGVKD. The CDR3 DNA reads TGTGCCATCAGTGAAAGCAGGGCGGATACGCAGTATTTT. It codes for CAISESRADTQYF.

V usage is TRBV5-1 and J usage is TRBJ2-1; 11 nucleotides line up with TRBD2. The CDR3 consists of 16 residues. V lost 0 bases to trimming and J lost 7 bases; unmatched junction nucleotides: 6. From germline, CDR1 is SGHRS and CDR2 YFSETQ. The CDR3 sequence is CASSLATSGSQNEQFF. DNA for the CDR3: TGCGCCAGCAGCTTGGCAACTAGCGGGAGTCAGAATGAGCAGTTCTTC.

This clonotype appeared many times. The chain recombines TRBV5-1 with TRBJ1-1; unclear D gene. Germline V gene data show CDR1 as SGHRS and CDR2 as YFSETQ. This CDR3 contains 14 residues. V was clipped by 0 bases and J by 6 bases, with 12 bases between them. The CDR3: CASSLALEEAEAFF. In DNA, the CDR3 is TGCGCCAGCAGCTTGGCTCTGGAGGAGGCTGAAGCTTTCTTT.

This clonotype was seen only a few times. V usage is TRBV10-3 and J usage is TRBJ1-1; unclear D gene. Deletions cut 4 bases from V and 0 bases from J, with 9 bases between. This CDR3 region has 14 residues. Germline V CDR1 and CDR2: ENHRY, SYGVKD. For the CDR3, the DNA is TGTGCCATCAGTGTGAGAGGTATGAACACTGAAGCTTTCTTT. It encodes CAISVRGMNTEAFF.

The chain links TRBV14 to TRBJ2-3, with 11 bases aligning to TRBD2. This CDR3 is built from 16 residues. V lost 1 base, J lost 6 bases, and 6 bases stayed unmatched. The germline V gene has CDR1 SGHDN and CDR2 FVKESK. The CDR3 DNA sequence: TGTGCCAGCAGCCAAGGGTTACTAGCGGGGGCCGATACGCAGTATTTT. This translates into CASSQGLLAGADTQYF.